This TCR beta chain originates from a study of T cell responses to AZD1222 COVID-19 vaccine. Findings and caveats of the study: Clonal diversity was possibly underestimated; the donors were predominantly white British and more often female. Increased Spike-specific TCR breadth and depth were observed after two AZD1222 doses.

The analysis combined second doses at about 4 or about 12 weeks. Measured with immunoSEQ multiplex PCR; TCRdb has only the in-frame clones, and not every one. The table shows about 81,000 clones, with approximately 90% occurring only once. A remark on this clone: Antigen unknown.

The source of this sequence is an adult who received the AZD1222 COVID-19 vaccine. Material: peripheral blood, obtained 28 days after the second AZD1222 dose.

CDR3 loop: CASSQVGTGWEKLFF. The CDR3 DNA sequence: TGCGCCAGCAGCCAAGTGGGGACCGGGTGGGAAAAACTGTTTTTT. The chain is built from TRBV4-1 and TRBJ1-4, with D maybe TRBD1 (5 bases). CDR1 and CDR2 (germline): MGHRA, YSYEKL. The V end was cut by 1 base, the J end by 8 bases, with 14 bases between. The CDR3 has 15 amino acids.